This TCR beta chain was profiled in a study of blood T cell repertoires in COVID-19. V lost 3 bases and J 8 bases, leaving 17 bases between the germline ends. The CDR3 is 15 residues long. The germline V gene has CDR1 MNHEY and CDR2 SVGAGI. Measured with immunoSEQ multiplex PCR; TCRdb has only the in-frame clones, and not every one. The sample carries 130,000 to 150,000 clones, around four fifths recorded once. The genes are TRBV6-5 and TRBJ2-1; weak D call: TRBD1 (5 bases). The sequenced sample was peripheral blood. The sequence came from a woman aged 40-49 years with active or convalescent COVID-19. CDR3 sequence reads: CASSYPRLGVYEQFF. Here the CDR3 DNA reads TGTGCCAGCAGTTATCCCCGATTAGGGGTTTATGAGCAGTTCTTC.